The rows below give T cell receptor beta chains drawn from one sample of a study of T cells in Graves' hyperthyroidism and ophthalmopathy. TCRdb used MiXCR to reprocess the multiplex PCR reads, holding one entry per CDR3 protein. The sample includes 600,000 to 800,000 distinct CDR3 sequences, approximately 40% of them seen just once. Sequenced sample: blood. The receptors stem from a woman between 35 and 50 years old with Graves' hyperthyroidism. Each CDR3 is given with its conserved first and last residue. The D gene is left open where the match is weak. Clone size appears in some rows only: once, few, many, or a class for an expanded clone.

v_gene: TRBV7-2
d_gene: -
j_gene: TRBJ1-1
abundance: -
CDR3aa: CASSRQQGKTEAFF
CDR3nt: TGTGCCAGCAGCCGCCAACAGGGAAAGACTGAAGCTTTCTTT

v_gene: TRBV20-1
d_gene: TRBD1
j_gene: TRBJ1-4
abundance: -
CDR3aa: CSARTPGGAKLFF
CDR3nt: TGCAGTGCTAGAACCCCAGGGGGTGCAAAACTGTTTTTT

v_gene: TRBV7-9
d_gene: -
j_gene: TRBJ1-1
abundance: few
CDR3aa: CASSLATYRGGVAEAFF
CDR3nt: TGTGCCAGCAGCTTAGCCACATACCGGGGGGGTGTTGCTGAAGCTTTCTTT

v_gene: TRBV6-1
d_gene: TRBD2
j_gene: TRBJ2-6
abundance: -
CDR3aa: CASPGLAGAPGANVLTF
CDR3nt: TGTGCCAGCCCCGGACTAGCGGGAGCACCGGGGGCCAACGTCCTGACTTTC

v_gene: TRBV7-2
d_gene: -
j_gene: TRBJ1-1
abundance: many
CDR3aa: CASSYPVWTEAFF
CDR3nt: TGTGCCAGCAGCTATCCGGTGTGGACTGAAGCTTTCTTT

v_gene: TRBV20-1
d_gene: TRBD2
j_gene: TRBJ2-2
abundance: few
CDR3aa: CSATAGTSGTGELFF
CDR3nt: TGCAGTGCCACCGCCGGGACTAGCGGCACCGGGGAGCTGTTTTTT

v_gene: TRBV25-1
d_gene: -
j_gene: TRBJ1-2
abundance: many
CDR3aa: CASSELGTDYGYTF
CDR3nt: TGTGCCAGCAGTGAATTGGGGACGGACTATGGCTACACCTTC

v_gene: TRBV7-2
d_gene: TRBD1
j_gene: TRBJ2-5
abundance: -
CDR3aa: CASPPGTGEETQYF
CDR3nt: TGTGCCAGCCCACCCGGGACAGGGGAAGAGACCCAGTACTTC

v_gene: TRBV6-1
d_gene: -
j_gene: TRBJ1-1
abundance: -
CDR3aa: CASRPPGPTEAFF
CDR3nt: TGTGCCAGCAGACCCCCAGGGCCCACTGAAGCTTTCTTT

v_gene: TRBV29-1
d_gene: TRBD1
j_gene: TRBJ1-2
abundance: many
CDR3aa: CSVGRQGRINYGYTF
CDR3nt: TGCAGCGTTGGCAGACAGGGTAGAATTAACTATGGCTACACCTTC

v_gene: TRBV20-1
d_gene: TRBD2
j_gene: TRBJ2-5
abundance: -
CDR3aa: CSATGTRLFF
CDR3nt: TGCAGTGCTACCGGGACTAGATTGTTCTTC

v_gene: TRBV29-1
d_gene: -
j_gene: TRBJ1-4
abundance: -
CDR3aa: CSCRGRDEKLFF
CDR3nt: TGCAGCTGTCGAGGGAGAGACGAAAAACTGTTTTTT

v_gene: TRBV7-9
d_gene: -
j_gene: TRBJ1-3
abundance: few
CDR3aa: CASSSETIYF
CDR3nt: TGTGCCAGCAGCTCGGAGACCATATATTTT

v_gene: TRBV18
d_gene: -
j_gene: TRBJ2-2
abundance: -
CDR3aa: CASSPWGADTGELFF
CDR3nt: TGTGCCAGCTCACCATGGGGAGCGGACACCGGGGAGCTGTTTTTT

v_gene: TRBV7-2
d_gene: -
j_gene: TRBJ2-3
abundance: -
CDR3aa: CASSQGRAQGDTQYF
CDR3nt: TGCGCCAGCAGCCAAGGGCGGGCGCAAGGGGATACGCAGTATTTT

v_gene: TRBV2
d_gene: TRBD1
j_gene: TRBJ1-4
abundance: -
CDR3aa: CACYRGGEKLFF
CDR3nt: TGTGCCTGCTACAGGGGAGGGGAAAAACTGTTTTTT

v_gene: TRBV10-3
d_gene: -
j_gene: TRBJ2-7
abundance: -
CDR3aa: CAISDSTNEQYF
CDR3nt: TGTGCCATCAGTGACAGTACCAACGAGCAGTACTTC

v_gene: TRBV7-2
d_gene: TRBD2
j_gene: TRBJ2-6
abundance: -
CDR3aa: CASSSEFSGRAGANVLTF
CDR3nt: TGTGCCAGCAGCTCGGAATTTAGCGGGAGGGCCGGGGCCAACGTCCTGACTTTC

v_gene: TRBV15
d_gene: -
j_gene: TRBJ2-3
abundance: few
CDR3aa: CATSTSGWEGQYF
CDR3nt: TGTGCCACCAGCACCTCGGGCTGGGAAGGGCAGTATTTT

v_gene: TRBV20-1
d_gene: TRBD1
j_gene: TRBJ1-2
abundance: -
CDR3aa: CSAGYPGQGGKIYGYTF
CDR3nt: TGCAGTGCTGGGTACCCGGGACAGGGGGGGAAGATCTATGGCTACACCTTC

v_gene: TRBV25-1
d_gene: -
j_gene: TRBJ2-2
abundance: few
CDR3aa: CASSKWGATGELFF
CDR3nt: TGTGCCAGCAGTAAATGGGGGGCAACCGGGGAGCTGTTTTTT

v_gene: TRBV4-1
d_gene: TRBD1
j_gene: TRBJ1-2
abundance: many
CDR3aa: CASSQVDGTAYGYTF
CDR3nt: TGCGCCAGCAGCCAAGTGGACGGGACAGCTTATGGCTACACCTTC

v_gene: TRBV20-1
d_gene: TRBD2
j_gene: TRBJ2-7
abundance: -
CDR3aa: CSASAPSGLAGLGDEQYF
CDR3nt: TGCAGTGCTAGTGCTCCTTCGGGACTAGCGGGCCTGGGGGACGAGCAGTACTTC

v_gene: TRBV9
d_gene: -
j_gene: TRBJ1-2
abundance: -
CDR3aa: CASSRSAGHYGYTF
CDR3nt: TGTGCCAGCAGCCGATCGGCAGGGCACTATGGCTACACCTTC

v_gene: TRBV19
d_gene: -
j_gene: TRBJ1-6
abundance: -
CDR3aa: CASSILGKNSPLHF
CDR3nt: TGTGCCAGTAGTATACTTGGGAAAAATTCACCCCTCCACTTT

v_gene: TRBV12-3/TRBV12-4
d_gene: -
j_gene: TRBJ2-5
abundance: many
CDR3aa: CASRRGSQETQYF
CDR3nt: TGTGCCAGCAGAAGGGGGTCCCAAGAGACCCAGTACTTC